Listed here is a single TCR beta chain. Antigen: not known. Other DNA variants within this sample encode the same CDR3. The data were obtained in a study of cytomegalovirus exposure and HLA in healthy donors. Points from the study as a whole: What a later analysis showed was that several of the most significant clusters appeared linked to common viral pathogens. There were some public TCRs occurring in many donors, but most TCR sequences were rare.

13 Jbeta primers and 60 Vbeta primers were used for the PCR. Here immunoSEQ multiplex PCR was the method, and the copy in TCRdb shows in-frame clones only, minus some. The sample is made up of roughly 200,000 clones, and the top ten hold around 1.1% of it. The sequence was collected from a girl aged 2-10 years in good health and CMV-seropositive. Sequenced input: PBMCs.

The CDR3 bases are TGTGCCAGCAGTCGTTGGGTAGGGGGCTCGGAACAGCCCCAGCATTTT. This encodes CASSRWVGGSEQPQHF. The V and J genes are TRBV7-2 and TRBJ1-5; TRBD1 agrees at 7 bases. The V gene end was trimmed by 6 bases and the J gene end by 7 bases; junction bases not matched to a gene: 15. The length of the CDR3 is 16 residues. CDR1 is SGHTA, CDR2 FQGNSA, per germline.